The 18 T cell receptor beta chains listed next were all sequenced from one sample in a study of blood T cells in healthy people across ages. PCR was performed a second time for roughly 7 to 12 cycles using a sample-barcoded 5' primer and a J-beta primer mix. TCRdb recomputed calls from the 5' RACE reads with MiXCR, one row per CDR3 protein. The repertoire holds 800,000 to 950,000 distinct CDR3 sequences, with 25% to 30% as singletons. The data also belong to a second study, concerning T cells of mothers and their children.

Input material: blood. Receptor source: a woman in her 40s in good health.

The chain recombines TRBV20-1 with TRBJ1-2; D remains ambiguous. The germline V gene has CDR1 DFQATT and CDR2 SNEGSKA (reference sequence). V dropped 0 bases and J dropped 3 bases, with 8 bases sitting between them. The CDR3 consists of 13 residues. This chain's CDR3 is CSARDGVDYGYTF. CDR3 sequence (DNA): TGCAGTGCTAGAGATGGGGTGGACTATGGCTACACCTTC.

The sample holds a few counts of this clonotype. The chain links TRBV28 to TRBJ2-7; D perhaps matches TRBD2 (7 bases). The CDR3 has 12 residues. V shed 10 bases and J shed 6 bases, with 16 bases lying between them. CDR1 is MDHEN and CDR2 is SYDVKM in the germline V gene. Written as DNA, the CDR3 is TGTGCCACCAGGAAGGGGGGGGCCGAGCAGTACTTC. The encoded protein is CATRKGGAEQYF. Full variable domain (rest looked up from reference TRBV28 and TRBJ2-7): DVKVTQSSRYLVKRTGEKVFLECVQDMDHENMFWYRQDPGLGLRLIYFSYDVKMKEKGDIPEGYSVSREKKERFSLILESASTNQTSMYLCATRKGGAEQYFGPGTRLTVT.

This clonotype was picked up a small number of times. The chain joins TRBV7-9 to TRBJ2-3; unclear D gene. The CDR3 has 15 amino acids. Germline assignment: CDR1 SEHNR and CDR2 FQNEAQ (reference sequence). V was shortened by 7 bases and J by 0 bases, with 14 bases between the two germline ends. The CDR3: CASNYPGGSTDTQYF. The CDR3 DNA is TGTGCCAGCAACTACCCCGGTGGCAGCACAGATACGCAGTATTTT. Full variable domain (missing parts from reference TRBV7-9 and TRBJ2-3): DTGVSQNPRHKITKRGQNVTFRCDPISEHNRLYWYRQTLGQGPEFLTYFQNEAQLEKSRLLSDRFSAERPKGSFSTLEIQRTEQGDSAMYLCASNYPGGSTDTQYFGPGTRLTVL.

The chain employs TRBV20-1 and TRBJ2-3; TRBD2 matches at 10 bases. Germline CDR1 reads DFQATT; CDR2 reads SNEGSKA (reference sequence). The CDR3 has 15 amino acids. The junction had 5 bases not matched to a gene; V was cut back by 3 bases and J by 2 bases. The CDR3: CSASFGLAATDTQYF. The DNA for the CDR3 is TGCAGTGCTAGTTTCGGACTAGCGGCCACAGATACGCAGTATTTT.

This rearrangement joins TRBV27 to TRBJ2-1, with D uncertain. CDR3 length equals 14 residues. V was trimmed by 5 bases and J by 1 base, leaving 9 bases between them. Germline CDR1 and CDR2: MNHEY and SMNVEV (reference sequence). The CDR3 spells CASSPRWSYNEQFF. As DNA, the CDR3 is TGTGCCAGCAGTCCCCGTTGGTCCTACAATGAGCAGTTCTTC.

This clonotype was observed many times. This chain joins TRBV5-1 and TRBJ2-7; the D gene is possibly TRBD2 (5 bases). CDR1 is SGHRS and CDR2 is YFSETQ in the germline V gene. V lost 4 bases and J lost 7, with 24 bases in between. This CDR3 is 16 amino acids long. The chain's CDR3 is CASSRSALSRSGEQYF. The CDR3 DNA is TGCGCCAGCAGCCGATCAGCCTTAAGTAGGTCGGGGGAGCAGTACTTC.

The J gene is TRBJ2-5, the V gene TRBV20-1; 10 bases are shared with TRBD2. The CDR3 is 15 amino acids. With V trimmed by 6 bases and J by 1 base, 8 bases remained unmatched. Germline CDR1 and CDR2: DFQATT and SNEGSKA (reference sequence). The DNA of the CDR3 is TGCAGTGCCCGAAACAGCGGGGGGGCCCAAGAGACCCAGTACTTC. Its translation: CSARNSGGAQETQYF.

This clonotype has ten or more counts. The CDR3 DNA sequence: TGCGCCAGCAGCCCAGGGAGGTCTGACTACGAGCAGTACTTC. Amino acid sequence: CASSPGRSDYEQYF. The chain employs TRBV4-1 and TRBJ2-7; tentatively, D is TRBD2 (6 bases). The germline V gene has CDR1 MGHRA and CDR2 YSYEKL. Deletions cut 4 bases from V and 3 bases from J, with 13 bases between. There are 14 residues in the CDR3.

The chain links TRBV20-1 to TRBJ1-1; D not certain. Deletions cut 0 bases from V and 4 bases from J, with 18 bases between. In germline, CDR1 is DFQATT, CDR2 SNEGSKA (reference sequence). The CDR3 runs to 16 residues. The CDR3 spells CSARDMGRRMSTEAFF. The CDR3 bases are TGCAGTGCTAGAGACATGGGAAGGCGGATGAGCACTGAAGCTTTCTTT.

This clonotype was picked up a small number of times. The J gene is TRBJ1-2, the V gene TRBV7-9, with D hard to call. Germline lookup yields CDR1 SEHNR and CDR2 FQNEAQ (reference sequence). Trimming left V 1 base short and J 7 bases short, with 13 bases between. The CDR3 has 14 residues. CDR3 residues: CASSLVSAEGGYTF. The CDR3, as DNA: TGTGCCAGCAGCTTAGTGAGCGCAGAGGGTGGCTACACCTTC.

This clonotype was picked up many times. The chain joins TRBV7-2 to TRBJ2-1, with D maybe TRBD2 (6 bases). This CDR3 is 13 amino acids long. V dropped 2 bases and J dropped 11 bases, with 13 bases sitting between them. Germline V gene lookup returns CDR1 SGHTA and CDR2 FQGNSA. The CDR3 DNA reads as TGTGCCAGCAGCTTATCTGGGGGGTTGAAGCAGTTCTTC. Translation gives CASSLSGGLKQFF. The whole variable domain, filled in from reference TRBV7-2 and TRBJ2-1, reads GAGVSQSPSNKVTEKGKDVELRCDPISGHTALYWYRQSLGQGLEFLIYFQGNSAPDKSGLPSDRFSAERTGGSVSTLTIQRTQQEDSAVYLCASSLSGGLKQFFGPGTRLTVL.

This clonotype appeared a few times. The rearrangement links TRBV3-1 to TRBJ1-4; the D gene is possibly TRBD1 (5 bases). The V gene lost 4 bases and the J gene lost 8 bases, with 11 bases spanning the gap. The CDR3 covers 13 residues. Germline assignment: CDR1 LGHDT and CDR2 YNNKEL (reference sequence). CDR3 protein: CASSPGHIEKLFF. The DNA for the CDR3 is TGTGCCAGCAGCCCGGGGCATATCGAAAAACTGTTTTTT.

This clonotype was counted many times. The chain carries TRBV7-2 and TRBJ2-7, with D unclear. The CDR3 is 16 residues long. Between the trimmed V and J ends, which lost 2 bases and 0 bases, there was a span of 14 bases. Germline V gene data show CDR1 as SGHTA and CDR2 as FQGNSA. In DNA, the CDR3 is TGTGCCAGCAGCTTACCTCAGACACACTTCTCCTACGAGCAGTACTTC. Translated, it gives CASSLPQTHFSYEQYF. Combining the CDR3 with reference TRBV7-2 and TRBJ2-7 gives the whole variable domain GAGVSQSPSNKVTEKGKDVELRCDPISGHTALYWYRQSLGQGLEFLIYFQGNSAPDKSGLPSDRFSAERTGGSVSTLTIQRTQQEDSAVYLCASSLPQTHFSYEQYFGPGTRLTVT.

The V and J genes are TRBV24-1 and TRBJ2-1, with D uncertain. In germline, CDR1 is KGHDR, CDR2 SFDVKD. CDR3 length equals 12 residues. With 4 bases removed from V and 9 bases from J, the gap between germline ends came to 9 bases. The CDR3 reads CATSDASPEQFF. CDR3 coding DNA: TGTGCCACCAGTGACGCTTCGCCTGAGCAGTTCTTC.

This clonotype was counted ten times or more. V and J are TRBV20-1 and TRBJ1-4; TRBD1 might be the D (6 bases). The CDR3 sequence is 13 residues long. Trimming removed 5 bases from V and 1 base from J, with 8 bases in between. Germline CDR1 is DFQATT and CDR2 is SNEGSKA (reference sequence). Written as DNA, the CDR3 is TGCAGTGCTCGAGGGGGAACTAATGAAAAACTGTTTTTT. Protein sequence: CSARGGTNEKLFF.

As concerns this clonotype: Sequence at one end of the junction differs from germline and may be a read error. This chain connects TRBV5-6 to TRBJ1-2; TRBD1 aligns across 7 bases. This CDR3 region has 13 residues. From germline, CDR1 is SGHDT and CDR2 YYEEEE. DNA of the CDR3: TGTGCCAGCAGCGTCCGAGGGGGCTATGGCTACGCCTTC. Encoded protein: CASSVRGGYGYAF.

The rearrangement uses TRBV5-1 and TRBJ1-3; the D gene is possibly TRBD1 (5 bases). Germline CDR1 is SGHRS and CDR2 is YFSETQ. V shed 0 bases and J shed 4 bases, with 11 bases lying between them. This CDR3 is 15 amino acids long. The CDR3 sequence: CASSLEAGRGNTIYF. CDR3 in DNA: TGCGCCAGCAGCTTGGAGGCAGGGAGAGGAAACACCATATATTTT.

Only a few counts were recorded for this clonotype. This chain connects TRBV5-1 to TRBJ2-3; 9 bases are shared with TRBD1. This CDR3 is 16 amino acids long. CDR1 SGHRS and CDR2 YFSETQ come from the germline V gene. After removal of 0 bases from V and 8 bases from J, the junction contained 10 bases not matched to a gene. CDR3 loop: CASSLGDGTGSFTQYF. CDR3 DNA sequence: TGCGCCAGCAGCTTGGGTGATGGGACAGGGTCGTTTACGCAGTATTTT.